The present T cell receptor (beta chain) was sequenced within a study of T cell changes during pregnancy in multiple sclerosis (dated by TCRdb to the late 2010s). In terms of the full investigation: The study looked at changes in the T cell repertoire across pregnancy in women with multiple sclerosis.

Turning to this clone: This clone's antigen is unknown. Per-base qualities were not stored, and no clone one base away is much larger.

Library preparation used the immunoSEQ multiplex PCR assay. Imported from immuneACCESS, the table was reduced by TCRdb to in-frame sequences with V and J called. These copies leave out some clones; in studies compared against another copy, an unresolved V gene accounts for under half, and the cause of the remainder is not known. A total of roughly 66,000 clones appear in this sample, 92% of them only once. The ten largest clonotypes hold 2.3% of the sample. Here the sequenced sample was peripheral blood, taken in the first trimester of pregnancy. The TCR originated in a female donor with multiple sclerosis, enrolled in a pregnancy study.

The CDR3 here reads CASSQDLGVSSYNEQFF. The nucleotide sequence reads as follows: TGTGCCAGCAGCCAAGATCTCGGGGTGAGCTCCTACAATGAGCAGTTCTTC. The chain employs TRBV14 and TRBJ2-1; the D gene is perhaps TRBD2, from 5 matching bases. From the cysteine up to the phenylalanine, the CDR3 has a length of 17 residues. The kept DNA is CDR3 alone, 51 bases in frame from the first base. Reading the germline V gene gives CDR1 SGHDN and CDR2 FVKESK. V is cut by 0 bases and J by 0 bases, and the space between the germline ends is 12 bases.